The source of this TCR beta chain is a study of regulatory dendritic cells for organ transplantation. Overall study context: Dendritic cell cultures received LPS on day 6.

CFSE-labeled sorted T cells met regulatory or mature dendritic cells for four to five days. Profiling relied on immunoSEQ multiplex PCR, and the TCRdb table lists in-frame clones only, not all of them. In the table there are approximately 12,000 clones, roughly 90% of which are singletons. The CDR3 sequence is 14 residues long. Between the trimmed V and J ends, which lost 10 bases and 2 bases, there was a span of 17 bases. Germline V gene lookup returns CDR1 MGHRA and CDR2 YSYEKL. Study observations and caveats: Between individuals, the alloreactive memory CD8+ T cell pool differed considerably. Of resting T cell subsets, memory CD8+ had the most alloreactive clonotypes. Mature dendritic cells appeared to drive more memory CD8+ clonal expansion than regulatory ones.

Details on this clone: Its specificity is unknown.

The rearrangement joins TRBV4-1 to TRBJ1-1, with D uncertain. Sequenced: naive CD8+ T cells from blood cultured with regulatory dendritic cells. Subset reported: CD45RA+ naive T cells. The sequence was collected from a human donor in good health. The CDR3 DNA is TGCGCCACCAAGCACCGAGCCGTAAACACTGAAGCTTTCTTT. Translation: CATKHRAVNTEAFF.